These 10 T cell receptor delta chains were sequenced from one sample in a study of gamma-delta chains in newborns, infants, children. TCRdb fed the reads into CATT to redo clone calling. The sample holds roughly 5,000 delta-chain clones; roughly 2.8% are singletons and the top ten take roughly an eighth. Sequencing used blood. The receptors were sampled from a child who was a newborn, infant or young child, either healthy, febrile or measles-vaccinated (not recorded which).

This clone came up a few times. The CDR3 is CACDNWGIKNDKLIF. Written as DNA, the CDR3 is TGTGCCTGTGACAACTGGGGGATCAAAAACGATAAACTCATCTTT. The gene calls are TRDV2 and TRDJ1; 10 nucleotides line up with TRDD3. Per germline, CDR1 GEAIGNYY and CDR2 EKD. CDR3 length equals 15 residues. Trimming removed 2 bases from V and 4 bases from J; junction bases left unmatched: 6.

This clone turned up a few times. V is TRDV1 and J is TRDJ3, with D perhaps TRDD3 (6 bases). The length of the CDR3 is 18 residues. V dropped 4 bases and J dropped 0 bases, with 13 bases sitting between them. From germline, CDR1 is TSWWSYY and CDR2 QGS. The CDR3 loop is CALGALGGSSWDTRQMFF. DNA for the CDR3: TGTGCTCTTGGGGCCTTGGGGGGAAGCTCCTGGGACACCCGACAGATGTTTTTC.

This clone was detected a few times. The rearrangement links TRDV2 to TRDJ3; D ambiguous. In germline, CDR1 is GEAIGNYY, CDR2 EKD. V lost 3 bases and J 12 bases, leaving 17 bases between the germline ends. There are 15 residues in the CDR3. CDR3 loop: CACDARGAWIRQMFF. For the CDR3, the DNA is TGTGCCTGTGACGCCAGAGGGGCCTGGATCCGACAGATGTTTTTC.

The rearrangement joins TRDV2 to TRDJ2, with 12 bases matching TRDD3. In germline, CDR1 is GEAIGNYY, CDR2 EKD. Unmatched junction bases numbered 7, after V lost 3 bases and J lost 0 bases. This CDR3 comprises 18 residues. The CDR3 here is CACDSVLGDTPLTAQLFF. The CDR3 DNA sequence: TGTGCCTGTGACTCCGTACTGGGGGATACCCCTTTGACAGCACAACTCTTCTTT.

The CDR3 bases are TGTGCTCTTGGGGAACTAGTACTGGGGGATACGTACACCGATAAACTCATCTTT. It encodes CALGELVLGDTYTDKLIF. This sequence joins TRDV1 and TRDJ1; the match to TRDD3 covers 13 bases. Germline CDR1 reads TSWWSYY; CDR2 reads QGS. J lost 0 bases, V lost 0 bases, and 4 bases had no gene match. The CDR3 totals 18 residues.

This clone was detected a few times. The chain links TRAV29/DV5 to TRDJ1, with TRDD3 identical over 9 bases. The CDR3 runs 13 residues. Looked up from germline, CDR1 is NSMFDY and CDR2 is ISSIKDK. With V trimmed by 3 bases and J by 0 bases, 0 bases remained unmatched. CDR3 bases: TGTGCAGCAACTGGGGGATACACCGATAAACTCATCTTT. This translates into CAATGGYTDKLIF.

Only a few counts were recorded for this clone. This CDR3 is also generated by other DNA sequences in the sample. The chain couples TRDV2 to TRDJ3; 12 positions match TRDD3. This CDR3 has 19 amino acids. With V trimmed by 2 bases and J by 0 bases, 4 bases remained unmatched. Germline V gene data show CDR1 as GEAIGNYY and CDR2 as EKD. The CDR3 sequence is CACDRLGDTGSWDTRQMFF. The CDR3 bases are TGTGCCTGTGACAGACTGGGGGATACTGGCTCCTGGGACACCCGACAGATGTTTTTC.

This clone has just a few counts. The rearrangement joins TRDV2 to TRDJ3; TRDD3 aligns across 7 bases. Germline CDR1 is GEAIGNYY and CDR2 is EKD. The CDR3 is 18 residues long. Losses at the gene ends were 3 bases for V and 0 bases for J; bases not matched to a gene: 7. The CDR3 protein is CACDAWGPSSWDTRQMFF. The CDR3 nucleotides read TGTGCCTGTGACGCCTGGGGGCCGAGCTCCTGGGACACCCGACAGATGTTTTTC.

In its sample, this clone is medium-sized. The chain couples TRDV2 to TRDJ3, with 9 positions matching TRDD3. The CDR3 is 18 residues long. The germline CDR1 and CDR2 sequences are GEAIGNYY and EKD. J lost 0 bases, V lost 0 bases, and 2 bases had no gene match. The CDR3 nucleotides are TGTGCCTGTGACACCAACTGGGGGAGCTCCTGGGACACCCGACAGATGTTTTTC. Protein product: CACDTNWGSSWDTRQMFF.

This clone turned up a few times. CDR3 sequence (DNA): TGTGCCTGTGACACCGTGGGGATTTACACCGATAAACTCATCTTT. It yields the protein CACDTVGIYTDKLIF. The chain uses TRDV2 and TRDJ1; a weak D match, TRDD3 (6 bases). The CDR3 loop spans 15 amino acids. V lost 0 bases and J 0 bases, leaving 10 bases between the germline ends. Per the germline V gene, CDR1 is GEAIGNYY and CDR2 is EKD.